These 13 T cell receptor beta chains were all obtained from the same sample, sequenced in a study of PD-L1 blockade in urothelial cancer. Clones were sequenced by immunoSEQ multiplex PCR, and TCRdb holds only the in-frame ones, with some missing. The sample holds approximately 65,000 clones; roughly 91% are singletons and the top ten take less than 3.5%. The sequencing here drew on PBMCs, taken around atezolizumab (anti-PD-L1) treatment. Receptors were obtained from a man aged 55 to 70 with urothelial cancer.

This rearrangement joins TRBV27 to TRBJ2-4; D perhaps matches TRBD2 (6 bases). From germline, CDR1 is MNHEY and CDR2 SMNVEV (reference sequence). The CDR3 covers 17 residues. V lost 2 bases to trimming and J lost 1 base, with 15 bases between them. The CDR3 region has the DNA TGTGCCAGCAGTTTACGGTGGATCGCGGGGGCCAAAAACATTCAGTACTTC. It encodes CASSLRWIAGAKNIQYF.

V usage is TRBV5-4 and J usage is TRBJ1-2; no firm D call. Germline CDR1 SGHNT, CDR2 YYREEE (reference sequence). The V end was cut by 3 bases, the J end by 4 bases, with 16 bases between. This CDR3 has 15 amino acids. The chain's CDR3 is CASSYNDISAYGYTF. The CDR3 DNA is TGTGCCAGCAGCTACAATGACATTTCCGCCTATGGCTACACCTTC.

The sample holds a few counts of this clone. This chain links TRBV18 with TRBJ1-2, with D hard to call. V was clipped by 2 bases and J by 2 bases, with 15 bases between them. CDR3 length equals 16 residues. In germline, CDR1 is KGHSH, CDR2 LQKENI. This chain's CDR3 is CASSPLARLNNYGYTF. The CDR3 DNA reads as TGTGCCAGCTCACCATTGGCCAGGCTAAACAACTATGGCTACACCTTC. Complete variable domain (other parts from reference TRBV18 and TRBJ1-2): NAGVMQNPRHLVRRRGQEARLRCSPMKGHSHVYWYRQLPEEGLKFMVYLQKENIIDESGMPKERFSAEFPKEGPSILRIQQVVRGDSAAYFCASSPLARLNNYGYTFGSGTRLTVV.

The genes are TRBV2 and TRBJ1-1; 9 positions match TRBD1. The CDR3 loop spans 14 amino acids. V shed 4 bases and J 6 bases; nucleotides not matched to a gene: 6. Germline V gives CDR1 SNHLY, CDR2 FYNNEI. The CDR3 sequence: CASSGQGGLSEAFF. The CDR3 DNA reads as TGTGCCAGCAGTGGACAGGGGGGGTTGTCTGAAGCTTTCTTT. Full variable domain (rest looked up from reference TRBV2 and TRBJ1-1): EPEVTQTPSHQVTQMGQEVILRCVPISNHLYFYWYRQILGQKVEFLVSFYNNEISEKSEIFDDQFSVERPDGSNFTLKIRSTKLEDSAMYFCASSGQGGLSEAFFGQGTRLTVV.

The V call is TRBV6-5, the J call TRBJ2-2; D is unclear. Trimming left V 5 bases short and J 6 bases short, with 7 bases between. Germline lookup yields CDR1 MNHEY and CDR2 SVGAGI. CDR3 length: 12 amino acids. CDR3 protein: CASSPRSGELFF. CDR3 sequence (DNA): TGTGCCAGCAGTCCCCGTTCCGGGGAGCTGTTTTTT.

The chain links TRBV27 to TRBJ1-5; tentatively, D is TRBD1 (5 bases). Per the germline V gene, CDR1 is MNHEY and CDR2 is SMNVEV (reference sequence). The CDR3 runs to 14 residues. V lost 6 bases and J lost 5, with 14 bases in between. CDR3 loop: CASSLRGGYQPQHF. For the CDR3, the DNA is TGTGCCAGCAGCCTCCGCGGGGGGTATCAGCCCCAGCATTTT.

This clone appeared a single time. This chain links TRBV10-3 with TRBJ2-1; TRBD2 agrees at 9 bases. Germline CDR1 reads ENHRY; CDR2 reads SYGVKD. There are 15 residues in the CDR3. V trimming: 6 bases; J trimming: 1 base; junction bases outside the gene matches: 4. This CDR3 is CAIRGGGASYNEQFF. DNA for the CDR3: TGTGCCATCAGAGGCGGGGGGGCATCCTACAATGAGCAGTTCTTC.

The rearrangement links TRBV9 to TRBJ2-3, with 9 bases aligning to TRBD1. Germline CDR1 is SGDLS and CDR2 is YYNGEE. V was pared by 3 bases and J by 6 bases, with 11 bases of the junction left unmatched. The CDR3 has 16 amino acids. The CDR3 nucleotides are TGTGCCAGCAGCGCAAAGGGACAGGGAGGCGTCGATACGCAGTATTTT. Translated: CASSAKGQGGVDTQYF.

The V gene is TRBV7-9, the J gene TRBJ1-2; no clear D gene. Trimming left V 2 bases short and J 7 bases short, with 8 bases between. Germline assignment: CDR1 SEHNR and CDR2 FQNEAQ (reference sequence). This CDR3 contains 12 residues. The CDR3 nucleotides are TGTGCCAGCAGCTTACGGGAGTTTGGCTACACCTTC. Its protein is CASSLREFGYTF.

This clone was detected only a few times. The V call is TRBV2, the J call TRBJ1-2; D might be TRBD1 (5 bases). Looked up from germline, CDR1 is SNHLY and CDR2 is FYNNEI. Trimming pared 5 bases from V and 4 bases from J, leaving 8 bases between. This CDR3 has 12 amino acids. This CDR3 reads CASSSTVYGYTF. The CDR3 DNA sequence: TGTGCCAGCAGTTCGACAGTCTATGGCTACACCTTC.

The chain is built from TRBV19 and TRBJ1-5, with TRBD1 as a possible D gene (6 bases). Trimming left V 2 bases short and J 1 base short, with 9 bases between. This CDR3 is 15 amino acids long. Germline values: CDR1 LNHDA, CDR2 SQIVND (reference sequence). CDR3 residues: CASSIRGFSNQPQHF. For the CDR3, the DNA is TGTGCCAGTAGTATAAGGGGGTTCAGCAATCAGCCCCAGCATTTT.

This chain uses TRBV5-1 with TRBJ2-2; TRBD1 matches 8 bases. CDR1 and CDR2 (germline): SGHRS, YFSETQ. The CDR3 runs to 19 residues. Unmatched junction bases numbered 15, after V lost 3 bases and J lost 2 bases. The CDR3 loop is CASSSFYFGQGGNTGELFF. As DNA, the CDR3 is TGCGCCAGCAGCTCTTTTTACTTCGGACAGGGAGGAAACACCGGGGAGCTGTTTTTT.

The V call is TRBV7-8, the J call TRBJ2-5; maybe TRBD1 (5 bases). CDR1 and CDR2 (germline): SGHVS, FQNEAQ. Trimming shortened V by 0 bases and J by 13 bases, and 18 bases separated the two germline ends. There are 14 residues in the CDR3. CDR3 protein: CASSLAFIGAVGYF. The CDR3 bases are TGTGCCAGCAGCTTAGCTTTTATAGGGGCTGTTGGGTACTTC.